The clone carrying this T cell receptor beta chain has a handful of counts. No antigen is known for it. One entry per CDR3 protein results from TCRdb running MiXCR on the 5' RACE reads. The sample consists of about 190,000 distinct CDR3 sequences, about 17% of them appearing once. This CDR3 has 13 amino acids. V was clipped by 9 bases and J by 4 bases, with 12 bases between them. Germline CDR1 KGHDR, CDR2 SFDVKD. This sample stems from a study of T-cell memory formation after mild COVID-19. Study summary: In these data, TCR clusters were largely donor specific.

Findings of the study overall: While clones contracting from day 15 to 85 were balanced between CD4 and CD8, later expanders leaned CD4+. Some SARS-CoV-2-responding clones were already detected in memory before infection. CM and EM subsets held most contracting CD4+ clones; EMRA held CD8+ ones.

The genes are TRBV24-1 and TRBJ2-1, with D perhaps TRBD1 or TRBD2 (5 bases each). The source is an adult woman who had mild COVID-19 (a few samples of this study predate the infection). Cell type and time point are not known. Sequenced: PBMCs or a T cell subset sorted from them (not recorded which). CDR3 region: CATRDGRYNEQFF. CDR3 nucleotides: TGTGCCACCCGGGACGGACGTTACAATGAGCAGTTCTTC.